These 23 T cell receptor beta chains were all obtained from the same sample, sequenced in a study of OX40 agonist ivuxolimab in advanced cancers. TCRdb keeps only in-frame clones here, not all; method: immunoSEQ multiplex PCR. The table has over 80,000 clones, about nine tenths seen once. Sequenced material: CD4+ or CD8+ T cells sorted from blood, taken in a trial of the OX40 agonist ivuxolimab. The receptors were gathered from an adult with an advanced solid tumor such as melanoma, head and neck, liver or kidney cancer.

This clone was seen a few times. V usage is TRBV11-2 and J usage is TRBJ1-6; D may be TRBD1 (5 bases). The ends were cut back, 4 bases at V and 16 bases at J, with 14 bases in the middle. The CDR3 is made up of 12 amino acids. The germline CDR1 and CDR2 sequences are SGHAT and FQNNGV. DNA of the CDR3: TGTGCCAGCAGCTCGCCCCAGGGTTTACTCCACTTT. As protein: CASSSPQGLLHF.

V usage is TRBV28 and J usage is TRBJ2-1, with 9 bases matching TRBD1. Trimming removed 4 bases from V and 3 bases from J; junction bases left unmatched: 7. Germline assignment: CDR1 MDHEN and CDR2 SYDVKM. The CDR3 loop spans 16 amino acids. The CDR3 loop is CASSSPGQGGYNEQFF. For the CDR3, the DNA is TGTGCCAGCAGTTCACCGGGACAGGGCGGCTACAATGAGCAGTTCTTC.

The V gene is TRBV30, the J gene TRBJ2-5; no definite D call. V shed 0 bases and J shed 4 bases, with 6 bases lying between them. CDR1 is GTSNPN and CDR2 is SVGIG in the germline V gene (reference sequence). This CDR3 is built from 12 residues. DNA for the CDR3: TGTGCCTGGAGTGTTAGTGTAGAGACCCAGTACTTC. Amino acids: CAWSVSVETQYF.

The chain employs TRBV6-5 and TRBJ2-1; no reliable D call. V lost 2 bases and J lost 10, with 9 bases in between. The length of the CDR3 is 12 residues. Germline V gene sequence: CDR1 MNHEY, CDR2 SVGAGI. The DNA for the CDR3 is TGTGCCAGCAGTTACGGGCCTCGGGAGCAGTTCTTC. As protein: CASSYGPREQFF.

This rearrangement joins TRBV19 to TRBJ2-5; D could derive from TRBD1 or TRBD2 (5 bases each). Germline V gene lookup returns CDR1 LNHDA and CDR2 SQIVND (reference sequence). The CDR3 has 12 residues. The germline V and J ends were trimmed by 10 bases and 4 bases, with 13 bases remaining between them. The CDR3 protein is CATRERGETQYF. The CDR3, as DNA: TGTGCCACCCGCGAGAGGGGAGAGACCCAGTACTTC.

This chain connects TRBV11-2 to TRBJ1-2; D remains ambiguous. This CDR3 has 15 residues. The V gene lost 5 bases and the J gene lost 3 bases, with 16 bases spanning the gap. Germline assignment: CDR1 SGHAT and CDR2 FQNNGV. CDR3 bases: TGTGCCAGCAGCAAGTCCCCTGGTGGGGACTATGGCTACACCTTC. Translation: CASSKSPGGDYGYTF.

The chain carries TRBV2 and TRBJ1-4, with 8 positions matching TRBD1. From germline, CDR1 is SNHLY and CDR2 FYNNEI. V shed 9 bases and J 3 bases; nucleotides not matched to a gene: 15. This CDR3 contains 17 residues. The CDR3 DNA follows: TGTGCCAGTGCCGACAGGGGAAAGGGGGCAGCTAATGAAAAACTGTTTTTT. It yields the protein CASADRGKGAANEKLFF.

The chain combines TRBV9 with TRBJ1-2; 12 bases fit TRBD1. The V gene end was trimmed by 2 bases and the J gene end by 4 bases; junction bases not matched to a gene: 3. In germline, CDR1 is SGDLS, CDR2 YYNGEE. CDR3 length: 15 amino acids. The CDR3 nucleotides read TGTGCCAGCAGCGTTGGGACAGGGGGCATCTATGGCTACACCTTC. Translated: CASSVGTGGIYGYTF.

The chain carries TRBV4-1 and TRBJ1-3; D perhaps matches TRBD1 (5 bases). V was clipped by 0 bases and J by 2 bases, with 11 bases between them. Germline V gene data show CDR1 as MGHRA and CDR2 as YSYEKL. This CDR3 is 16 amino acids long. The CDR3 coding sequence is TGCGCCAGCAGCCAAGATGAGGGCAGGGCTGGAAACACCATATATTTT. Translating it yields CASSQDEGRAGNTIYF.

The CDR3 coding sequence is TGTGCCAGCAGTTTGTTAGGGGCTGACTATGGCTACACCTTC. Residues: CASSLLGADYGYTF. The chain recombines TRBV27 with TRBJ1-2; tentative D call: TRBD1 (5 bases). Trimming pared 3 bases from V and 3 bases from J, leaving 11 bases between. The CDR3 spans 14 residues. CDR1 and CDR2 from the germline V gene are MNHEY and SMNVEV (reference sequence).

The J gene is TRBJ2-7, the V gene TRBV6-5, with 11 bases fitting TRBD2. J was trimmed by 6 bases and V by 5 bases; bases with no gene match: 6. The CDR3 length is 14 residues. Per germline, CDR1 MNHEY and CDR2 SVGAGI. CDR3 in DNA: TGTGCCAGCAGTACACTAGCGGGAGCGGGCGAGCAGTACTTC. Translated, it gives CASSTLAGAGEQYF.

The gene calls are TRBV19 and TRBJ2-1; D is possibly TRBD1 (6 bases). CDR3 length: 13 residues. Trimming shortened V by 5 bases and J by 8 bases, and 13 bases separated the two germline ends. The germline V gene encodes CDR1 LNHDA and CDR2 SQIVND (reference sequence). The CDR3 loop is CASSATGSDEQFF. CDR3 sequence (DNA): TGTGCCAGTAGTGCGACAGGTTCTGATGAGCAGTTCTTC. Based on the CDR3 plus reference TRBV19 and TRBJ2-1, the full variable domain is DGGITQSPKYLFRKEGQNVTLSCEQNLNHDAMYWYRQDPGQGLRLIYYSQIVNDFQKGDIAEGYSVSREKKESFPLTVTSAQKNPTAFYLCASSATGSDEQFFGPGTRLTVL.

The table lists this clone with a count of one. The chain links TRBV12-1 to TRBJ1-1. TRBV12-1 is termed a pseudogene. The CDR3 has 12 residues. The CDR3 region has the DNA TGTGCCAGCGGACGGGTGAACACTGAAGCTTTCTTT. Translation: CASGRVNTEAFF.

This sequence joins TRBV7-2 and TRBJ1-1; D unresolved. CDR1 is SGHTA, CDR2 FQGNSA, per germline. This CDR3 has 13 amino acids. V lost 5 bases and J 2 bases, leaving 9 bases between the germline ends. CDR3 sequence reads: CASSLTVNTEAFF. The CDR3 DNA reads TGTGCCAGCAGCCTGACGGTAAACACTGAAGCTTTCTTT. Using reference TRBV7-2 and TRBJ1-1 for the parts outside the CDR3, the full variable domain is GAGVSQSPSNKVTEKGKDVELRCDPISGHTALYWYRQSLGQGLEFLIYFQGNSAPDKSGLPSDRFSAERTGGSVSTLTIQRTQQEDSAVYLCASSLTVNTEAFFGQGTRLTVV.

The CDR3 spells CASSQARGSADTQYF. CDR3 bases: TGTGCCAGCAGCCAGGCTAGGGGATCGGCAGATACGCAGTATTTT. The gene calls are TRBV4-2 and TRBJ2-3; possible D gene TRBD1, 5 bases. The CDR3 consists of 15 residues. Deletions cut 3 bases from V and 4 bases from J, with 14 bases between. Germline CDR1 LGHNA, CDR2 YNFKEQ.

The chain carries TRBV11-2 and TRBJ2-1; 9 bases line up with TRBD2. Per germline, CDR1 SGHAT and CDR2 FQNNGV. This CDR3 comprises 18 residues. Germline trimming cut 1 base from V and 3 bases from J; bases unmatched to any gene: 10. DNA for the CDR3: TGTGCCAGCAGCTTAGGTGGGGCTAGCGGGATACGCTACAATGAGCAGTTCTTC. It codes for CASSLGGASGIRYNEQFF. The full variable domain, rest sourced from reference TRBV11-2 and TRBJ2-1, is EAGVAQSPRYKIIEKRQSVAFWCNPISGHATLYWYQQILGQGPKLLIQFQNNGVVDDSQLPKDRFSAERLKGVDSTLKIQPAKLEDSAVYLCASSLGGASGIRYNEQFFGPGTRLTVL.

The chain couples TRBV5-6 to TRBJ2-1, with TRBD2 matching 8 bases. There are 15 residues in the CDR3. Germline CDR1 SGHDT, CDR2 YYEEEE. With 2 bases clipped from V and 5 bases from J, the junction kept 6 bases outside the gene matches. The CDR3 region is CASSFGLALNNEQFF. DNA for the CDR3: TGTGCCAGCAGCTTTGGACTAGCCCTAAACAATGAGCAGTTCTTC.

This chain joins TRBV2 and TRBJ2-5, with 12 bases aligning to TRBD1. The CDR3 loop spans 17 amino acids. Per germline, CDR1 SNHLY and CDR2 FYNNEI. With V trimmed by 7 bases and J by 2 bases, 11 bases remained unmatched. The DNA for the CDR3 is TGTGCCAGCAAATGGGGACAGGGGGCTTTTAGGCAAGAGACCCAGTACTTC. Protein sequence: CASKWGQGAFRQETQYF.

J is TRBJ1-2 and V is TRBV6-6; perhaps TRBD1 as D (5 bases). V was trimmed by 5 bases and J by 8 bases, leaving 15 bases between them. CDR1 and CDR2 from the germline V gene are MNHNY and SVGAGI (reference sequence). The CDR3 has 13 residues. The CDR3 bases are TGTGCCAGCAGTCGGGACTTCGTGTTCGGCTACACCTTC. Residues: CASSRDFVFGYTF.

The rearrangement joins TRBV19 to TRBJ2-3; TRBD1 aligns across 8 bases. From germline, CDR1 is LNHDA and CDR2 SQIVND (reference sequence). V gave up 5 bases and J gave up 4 bases; unmatched junction bases: 5. This CDR3 region has 14 residues. The DNA for the CDR3 is TGTGCCAGTAGTCCCGGACAGGGCCCAGATACGCAGTATTTT. As protein: CASSPGQGPDTQYF.

The V and J genes are TRBV5-1 and TRBJ2-4; a possible D gene is TRBD2 (6 bases). CDR1 and CDR2 from the germline V gene are SGHRS and YFSETQ. The CDR3 is 16 residues long. V was cut by 4 bases and J by 5 bases, with 19 bases left in between. CDR3 sequence (DNA): TGCGCCAGCAGCCTGAGAAGGTCCCCGGGGGAAAACATTCAGTACTTC. Encoded protein: CASSLRRSPGENIQYF.

V usage is TRBV7-2 and J usage is TRBJ2-1, with TRBD2 as a possible D gene (5 bases). The V gene's germline CDR1 is SGHTA and CDR2 FQGNSA. This CDR3 region has 16 residues. The V end lost 7 bases, the J end lost 0 bases, and 16 bases lay between the germline ends. The DNA for the CDR3 is TGTGCCAGCATCAGATACGGTGGGAGCTCCTACAATGAGCAGTTCTTC. Translation gives CASIRYGGSSYNEQFF.

The chain couples TRBV9 to TRBJ1-2, with D tentatively TRBD1 (5 bases). The length of the CDR3 is 14 residues. The V and J ends lost 2 bases and 5 bases respectively, with 13 bases between them. Germline V gene lookup returns CDR1 SGDLS and CDR2 YYNGEE. CDR3 sequence reads: CASSVGTAYYGYTF. The CDR3 nucleotides are TGTGCCAGCAGCGTTGGGACTGCTTATTATGGCTACACCTTC.